Sequencing of this TCR beta chain was carried out in a study of T cells in Graves' hyperthyroidism and ophthalmopathy. The wider study: Sampling of peripheral blood happened at initial diagnosis, prior to any treatment.

Stability of Graves' hyperthyroidism was defined as absent ophthalmopathy progression within 18 months. Exclusion followed for patients with uncontrolled infection, other autoimmune disease, pregnancy or lactation. The length of the CDR3 is 13 residues. Germline V CDR1 and CDR2: MDHEN, SYDVKM. J gave up 10 bases and V 7 bases, and 5 bases lay outside the gene matches. Turning to this clonotype: A much more abundant neighbour one base away suggests this may be a read error.

TCR beta CDR3 regions were amplified from RNA. An initial round of RT-PCR targeting the TCR CDR3 relied on the HTBI primer set. TCRdb itself ran the multiplex PCR reads through MiXCR, one entry per CDR3 protein. The sample contains 350,000 or so distinct CDR3 sequences, 15% to 20% of which appear only once. The genes are TRBV28 and TRBJ2-1; TRBD2 matches 12 bases. The sequence came from a woman aged 45-65 years with Graves' hyperthyroidism. What was sequenced was blood. CDR3 coding DNA: TGTGCCAGCACTCGGACTAGCGGGAACGAGCAGTTCTTC. It yields the protein CASTRTSGNEQFF.